Listed below are T cell receptor beta chains from one sample, sequenced in a study of cytomegalovirus exposure and HLA in healthy donors. Produced via immunoSEQ multiplex PCR; TCRdb's table is partial and in-frame only. Of some 180,000 clones listed, roughly 90% are singletons. Sample: PBMCs. The receptor source for this set is a boy younger than 10 in good health and CMV-seronegative. The CDR3 runs from the conserved cysteine through the conserved F or W. D genes are given only for firm matches. Clone size is not always given. Where it is, it says once, few, many or a class for expanded clones.

d_gene,j_gene,v_gene,abundance,CDR3nt,CDR3aa
.,TRBJ1-5,TRBV6-1,.,TGTGCCAGCAGTGACCGCAAGGAGGGGTACGGTCAGCCCCAGCATTTT,CASSDRKEGYGQPQHF
TRBD2,TRBJ2-1,TRBV5-1,.,TGCGCCAGCCAGGCTAGCGGGCGCAATCAGCAGTTCTTC,CASQASGRNQQFF
.,TRBJ2-7,TRBV21-1,.,TGTGCCAGCAGCACCGGACAGGGAGCGGCATACGAGCAGTACTTC,CASSTGQGAAYEQYF
.,TRBJ1-1,TRBV5-1,.,TGCGCCAGCAGAATGGTCTTCGGGAACACTGAAGCTTTCTTT,CASRMVFGNTEAFF
TRBD1,TRBJ2-7,TRBV18,.,TGTGCCAGCTCACCGGACAGGGGGCGCTTAGTGCAGTACTTC,CASSPDRGRLVQYF
.,TRBJ1-1,TRBV29-1,.,TGCAGCGTTGAACCAACCGGGTTTTCCACTGAAGCTTTCTTT,CSVEPTGFSTEAFF
TRBD1,TRBJ1-2,TRBV28,.,TGTGCCAGCAGTAGTCAGGGGGCGGGGAATGGCTACACCTTC,CASSSQGAGNGYTF
TRBD2,TRBJ2-7,TRBV28,.,TGTGCCAGCAGAGACGGGGGGACTCCCTCCTACGAGCAGTACTTC,CASRDGGTPSYEQYF
.,TRBJ1-6,TRBV5-1,.,TGCGCCAGCAGCTTGGCCGGGGGTGGCAATTCACCCCTCCACTTT,CASSLAGGGNSPLHF
TRBD1,TRBJ1-6,TRBV10-3,.,TGTGCCATCAGTGACCCCGGGACAGGGAATTCACCCCTCCACTTT,CAISDPGTGNSPLHF
.,TRBJ2-1,TRBV9,.,TGTGCCAGCAGCGTCGAGGTACTCGGGGAGCAGTTCTTC,CASSVEVLGEQFF
TRBD2,TRBJ2-2,TRBV7-8,.,TGTGCCAGCAGCTTTTTAGCGGGAGGGGGAACCGGGGAGCTGTTTTTT,CASSFLAGGGTGELFF
TRBD1,TRBJ1-4,TRBV27,.,TGTGCCAGCAGTCCAGGGACAGGGGGTGAAAAACTGTTTTTT,CASSPGTGGEKLFF
TRBD1,TRBJ2-7,TRBV18,once,TGTGCCAGCTCACCCTTGGACAGGGGGGTGTACGAGCAGTACTTC,CASSPLDRGVYEQYF
.,TRBJ1-1,TRBV27,.,TGTGCCAGCAGTTTAGTTCCAGGGGCGAACACTGAAGCTTTCTTT,CASSLVPGANTEAFF
TRBD1,TRBJ2-7,TRBV27,.,TGTGCCAGCAGACGGACAGGGTTTTACGAGCAGTACTTC,CASRRTGFYEQYF
.,TRBJ2-1,TRBV5-1,.,TGCGCCAGCAGCGGCCCGAACGCATACAATGAGCAGTTCTTC,CASSGPNAYNEQFF
.,TRBJ2-7,TRBV18,once,TGTGCCAGCTCAAGAAATAGGGGTCCCTACGAGCAGTACTTC,CASSRNRGPYEQYF
.,TRBJ2-1,TRBV13,.,TGTGCCAGCAGCTTAGGCCTGGCCACATCCCAGCAGTTCTTC,CASSLGLATSQQFF
.,TRBJ2-6,TRBV27,few,TGTGCCAGCAGTTTATGGCAGGGAACTGGGGCCAACGTCCTGACTTTC,CASSLWQGTGANVLTF
TRBD2,TRBJ2-7,TRBV5-1,.,TGCGCCAGCAGCACGGGACTAGCGGGGGGAAGGTACGAGCAGTACTTC,CASSTGLAGGRYEQYF
.,TRBJ2-3,TRBV6-1,.,TGTGCCAGCAAGGTAGGGGTTGGGACAGATACGCAGTATTTT,CASKVGVGTDTQYF
.,TRBJ2-7,TRBV30,.,TGTGCCTGGAGTGTTTTCAACTACGAGCAGTACTTC,CAWSVFNYEQYF
.,TRBJ2-3,TRBV27,.,TGTGCCAGCAGTTTAAGATTGGTTGTAGAGGGAGATACGCAGTATTTT,CASSLRLVVEGDTQYF
TRBD1,TRBJ1-5,TRBV30,.,TGTGCCTGGAGTGTACTAGACAGGGAGCTACAGCCCCAGCATTTT,CAWSVLDRELQPQHF
TRBD2,TRBJ2-5,TRBV5-6,once,TGTGCCAGCAGGTCCACTAGCGGGCAAAAAGAGACCCAGTACTTC,CASRSTSGQKETQYF
TRBD1,TRBJ1-1,TRBV2,.,TGTGCCAGTCTAGTTTGGGACAGCAAGAACACTGAAGCTTTCTTT,CASLVWDSKNTEAFF
.,TRBJ1-1,TRBV10-3,.,TGTGCCATCAGTGGGCCGGGCGGGACTGAAGCTTTCTTT,CAISGPGGTEAFF
TRBD2,TRBJ2-1,TRBV29-1,.,TGCAGCGTTGATGGCGGGAGGGCCACAAAAGCCAATGAGCAGTTCTTC,CSVDGGRATKANEQFF
TRBD1,TRBJ2-7,TRBV19,.,TGTGCCAGTAGCAAACAGGGGGCGCACACCTACGAGCAGTACTTC,CASSKQGAHTYEQYF
TRBD2,TRBJ2-3,TRBV5-1,.,TGCGCCAGCAGCTTGGTCCCTAGCGGGAGCGGGACAGATACGCAGTATTTT,CASSLVPSGSGTDTQYF
.,TRBJ1-2,TRBV27,.,TGTGCCAGCAGTTTACGATGGAGGGGTTCGAACGGCTACACCTTC,CASSLRWRGSNGYTF
.,TRBJ2-7,TRBV27,.,TGCGCCAGCAGTTTACGGGGGGCATCCTACGAGCAGTACTTC,CASSLRGASYEQYF
TRBD2,TRBJ2-7,TRBV4-2,.,TGTGCCAGCAGCCAGGGACTAGCGGCCACCTACGAGCAGTACTTC,CASSQGLAATYEQYF
TRBD1,TRBJ1-2,TRBV11-2,.,TGTGCCAGCAGCCAGACAGGGGGCCCTGAACGCTACACCTTC,CASSQTGGPERYTF
.,TRBJ2-6,TRBV28,.,TGTGCCAGCAGTTTATGGAAAGGGAGCCCCTCTGGGGCCAACGTCCTGACTTTC,CASSLWKGSPSGANVLTF
TRBD2,TRBJ2-7,TRBV19,few,TGTGCCAGTAGCGCGGGGGAAGCCTACGAGCAGTACTTC,CASSAGEAYEQYF
TRBD1,TRBJ2-3,TRBV4-2,.,TGTGCCAGCAGCCAAACAAAATTATCAGGGGGCGGGACAGATACGCAGTATTTT,CASSQTKLSGGGTDTQYF
TRBD2,TRBJ2-7,TRBV27,.,TGTGCCAGCACCTCCGGGGGGTCCTCCTACGAGCAGTACTTC,CASTSGGSSYEQYF
TRBD1,TRBJ2-7,TRBV10-3,.,TGTGCCATTATGAAGCCGGGACAGGGGTACGAGCAGTACTTC,CAIMKPGQGYEQYF
TRBD1,TRBJ1-4,TRBV6-5,few,TGTGCCAGCAGTTACTCCCAGGGGGGTGAAAAACTGTTTTTT,CASSYSQGGEKLFF